This paragraph reports one T cell receptor beta chain. No antigen is known for it. The data were taken from a study of cytomegalovirus exposure and HLA in healthy donors. Study-wide results and caveats: According to the study, 160 or so TCR beta chains were cytomegalovirus-associated. Accounts indicate the classifier identified cytomegalovirus status with strong specificity and sensitivity.

The donors belonged to the roughly 110-subject validation cohort, separate from the roughly 720-subject first cohort. Some clones are missing from TCRdb's copy, which holds only in-frame ones; the method was immunoSEQ multiplex PCR. The sample records 150,000 to 200,000 clones, approximately 78% being singletons. J lost 2 bases, V lost 3 bases, and 7 bases had no gene match. The CDR3 covers 15 residues. CDR1 KGHSH and CDR2 LQKENI come from the germline V gene. This chain joins TRBV18 and TRBJ2-7; the match to TRBD1 covers 7 bases. Sequencing was carried out using PBMCs. The clonotype was recovered from a woman aged 25 to 45 in good health and CMV-seronegative. Written as DNA, the CDR3 is TGTGCCAGCTCACCTTTGGGACAGCAAACCTACGAGCAGTACTTC. Translation: CASSPLGQQTYEQYF.